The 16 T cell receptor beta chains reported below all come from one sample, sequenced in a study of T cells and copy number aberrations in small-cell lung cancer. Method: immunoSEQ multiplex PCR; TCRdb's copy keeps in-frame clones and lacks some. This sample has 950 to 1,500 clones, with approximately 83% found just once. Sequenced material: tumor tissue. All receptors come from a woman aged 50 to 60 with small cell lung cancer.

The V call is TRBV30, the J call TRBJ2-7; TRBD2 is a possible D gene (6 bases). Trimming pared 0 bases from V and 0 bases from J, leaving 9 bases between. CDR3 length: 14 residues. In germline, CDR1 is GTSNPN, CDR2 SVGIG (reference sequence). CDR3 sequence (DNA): TGTGCCTGGAGTGTTAGCGGACTCTCCTACGAGCAGTACTTC. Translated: CAWSVSGLSYEQYF.

Written as DNA, the CDR3 is TGTGCCAGCAGGCTTCAGGGCTACAAGGTGCATAATGAAAAACTGTTTTTT. Its translation: CASRLQGYKVHNEKLFF. V usage is TRBV21-1 and J usage is TRBJ1-4; the D segment call TRBD1 is taken from the table without a DNA check. TRBV21-1 is marked as a pseudogene. The CDR3 is 17 residues long.

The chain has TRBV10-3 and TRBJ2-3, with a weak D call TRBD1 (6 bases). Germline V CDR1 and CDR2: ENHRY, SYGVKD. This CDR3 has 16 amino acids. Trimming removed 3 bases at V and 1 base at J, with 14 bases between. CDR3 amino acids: CAISDIRGGGTDTQYF. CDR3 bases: TGTGCCATCAGTGACATCAGGGGTGGGGGCACAGATACGCAGTATTTT.

The CDR3 DNA reads as TGTGCCAGCAGCTACGGGACAGGGTTTTTCAATGAGCAGTTCTTC. Its translation is CASSYGTGFFNEQFF. The V gene is TRBV14, the J gene TRBJ2-1; 9 nucleotides align to TRBD1. J lost 6 bases, V lost 5 bases, and 8 bases had no gene match. Germline CDR1 and CDR2: SGHDN and FVKESK. The CDR3 has 15 residues.

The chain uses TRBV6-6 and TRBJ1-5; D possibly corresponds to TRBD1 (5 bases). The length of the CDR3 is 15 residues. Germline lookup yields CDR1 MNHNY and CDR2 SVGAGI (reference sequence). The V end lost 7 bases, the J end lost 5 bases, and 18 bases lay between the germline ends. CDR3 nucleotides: TGTGCCAGCACCCTACCGGGGGAGGGTCATCAGCCCCAGCATTTT. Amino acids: CASTLPGEGHQPQHF.

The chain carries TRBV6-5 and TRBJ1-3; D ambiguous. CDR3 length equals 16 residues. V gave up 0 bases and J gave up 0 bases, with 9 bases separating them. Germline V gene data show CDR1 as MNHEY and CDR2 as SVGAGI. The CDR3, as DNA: TGTGCCAGCAGTTACTCGAGAACAAGCTCTGGAAACACCATATATTTT. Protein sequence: CASSYSRTSSGNTIYF.

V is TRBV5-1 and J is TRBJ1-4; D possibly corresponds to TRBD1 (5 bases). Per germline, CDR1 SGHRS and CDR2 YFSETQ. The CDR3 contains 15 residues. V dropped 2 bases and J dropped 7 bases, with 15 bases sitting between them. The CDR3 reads CASSFAQGEGEKLFF. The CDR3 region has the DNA TGCGCCAGCAGCTTTGCTCAGGGAGAGGGTGAAAAACTGTTTTTT.

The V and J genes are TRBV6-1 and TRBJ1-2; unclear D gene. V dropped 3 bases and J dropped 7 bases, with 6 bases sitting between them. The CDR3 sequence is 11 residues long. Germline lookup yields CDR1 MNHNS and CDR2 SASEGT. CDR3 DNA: TGTGCCAGCAGTGACGTCGCTGGCTACACCTTC. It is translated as CASSDVAGYTF.

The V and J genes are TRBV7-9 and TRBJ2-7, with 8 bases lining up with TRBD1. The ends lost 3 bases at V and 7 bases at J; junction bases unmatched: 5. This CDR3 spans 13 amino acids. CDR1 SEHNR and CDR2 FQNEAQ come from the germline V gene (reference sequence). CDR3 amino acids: CASSFQGAGEQYF. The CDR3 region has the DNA TGTGCCAGCAGCTTCCAGGGGGCGGGGGAGCAGTACTTC.

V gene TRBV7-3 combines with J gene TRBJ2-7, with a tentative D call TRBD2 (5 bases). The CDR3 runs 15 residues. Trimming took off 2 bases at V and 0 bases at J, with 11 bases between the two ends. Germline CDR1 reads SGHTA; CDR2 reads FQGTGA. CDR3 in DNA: TGTGCCAGCAGCTTATTTCCGGGATCCTCCTACGAGCAGTACTTC. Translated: CASSLFPGSSYEQYF.

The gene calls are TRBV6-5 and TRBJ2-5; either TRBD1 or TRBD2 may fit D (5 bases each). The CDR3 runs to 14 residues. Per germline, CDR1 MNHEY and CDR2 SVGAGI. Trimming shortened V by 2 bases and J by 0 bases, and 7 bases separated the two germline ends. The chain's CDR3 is CASSYGTYQETQYF. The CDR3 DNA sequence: TGTGCCAGCAGTTACGGGACCTACCAAGAGACCCAGTACTTC.

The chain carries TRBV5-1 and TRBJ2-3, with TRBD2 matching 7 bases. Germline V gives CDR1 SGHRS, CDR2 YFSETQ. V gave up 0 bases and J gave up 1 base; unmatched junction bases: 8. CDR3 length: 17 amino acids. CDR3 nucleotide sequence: TGCGCCAGCAGCTTGGCCCGCAGGGACTACGGCACAGATACGCAGTATTTT. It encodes CASSLARRDYGTDTQYF.

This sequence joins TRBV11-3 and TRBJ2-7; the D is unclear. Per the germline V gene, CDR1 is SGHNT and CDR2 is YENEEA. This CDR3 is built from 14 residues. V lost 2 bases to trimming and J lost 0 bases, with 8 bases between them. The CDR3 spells CASSLRSLSYEQYF. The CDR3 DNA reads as TGTGCCAGCAGCTTAAGATCGCTCTCCTACGAGCAGTACTTC.

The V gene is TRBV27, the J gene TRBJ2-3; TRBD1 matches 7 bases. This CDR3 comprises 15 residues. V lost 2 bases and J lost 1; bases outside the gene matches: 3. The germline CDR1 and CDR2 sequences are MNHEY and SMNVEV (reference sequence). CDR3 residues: CASSLAGGGTDTQYF. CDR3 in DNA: TGTGCCAGCAGTTTAGCAGGGGGTGGCACAGATACGCAGTATTTT.

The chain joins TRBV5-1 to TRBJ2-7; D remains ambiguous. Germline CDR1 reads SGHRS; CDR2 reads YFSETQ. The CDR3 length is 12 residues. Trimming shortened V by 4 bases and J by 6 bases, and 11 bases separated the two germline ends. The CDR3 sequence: CASSMRFSEQYF. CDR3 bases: TGCGCCAGCAGCATGAGGTTTTCCGAGCAGTACTTC.

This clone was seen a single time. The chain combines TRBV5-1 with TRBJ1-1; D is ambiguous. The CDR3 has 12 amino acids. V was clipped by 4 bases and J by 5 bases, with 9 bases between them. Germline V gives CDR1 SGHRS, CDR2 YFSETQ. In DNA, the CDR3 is TGCGCCAGCAGCAATGCTCAAACTGAAGCTTTCTTT. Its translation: CASSNAQTEAFF.